This is a list of T cell receptor beta chains from one sample in a study of TIL therapy for anti-PD-1-resistant metastatic lung cancer. The repertoire was sequenced with immunoSEQ multiplex PCR; TCRdb's copy has only in-frame clones and lacks some. The table lists 60,000 or so clones, 55% to 75% of them singletons. Sequences were derived from blood, sampled at baseline. The source is a person aged 25-85 years with non-small cell lung cancer. The CDR3 runs from the conserved cysteine through the conserved F or W. The D gene is left open where the match is weak. The size of a clone is reported for some rows only, either as once, few or many, or as a class for expanded clones.

clone_size j_call v_call d_call cdr3_nt cdr3_aa
- TRBJ2-1 TRBV7-8 - TGTGCCAGCAGCCCCTTACAGGGATCGCGATACAATGAGCAGTTCTTC CASSPLQGSRYNEQFF
- TRBJ2-6 TRBV27 - TGTGCCAGCAGTCTGATCTCTGGGGCCAACGTCCTGACTTTC CASSLISGANVLTF
few TRBJ2-2 TRBV1 - TGCACCAGCAGCCCCTTGGACAGGTTAATCACCGGGGAGCTGTTTTTT CTSSPLDRLITGELFF
- TRBJ2-3 TRBV5-8 - TGTGCCAGCAGCTTTCGCGTCAGCACAGATACGCAGTATTTT CASSFRVSTDTQYF
- TRBJ1-2 TRBV5-4 - TGTGCCAGCAGGTCACGAGTTAGTTTGGATGGCTACACCTTC CASRSRVSLDGYTF
- TRBJ1-1 TRBV10-3 - TGTGCCATCAGTGGGTACGGGGGTACTGAAGCTTTCTTT CAISGYGGTEAFF
- TRBJ2-5 TRBV6-1 - TGTGCCAGCAGTGAAGACGGCCCGGGGGCCCAGTACTTC CASSEDGPGAQYF
- TRBJ1-6 TRBV7-9 - TGTGCCAGCAGCCCTCTGTGGGAGGGGCAATCACCCCTCCACTTT CASSPLWEGQSPLHF
- TRBJ1-2 TRBV7-9 - TGTGCCACTGGCCGGGTTATGGATGGCTACACCTTC CATGRVMDGYTF
- TRBJ2-7 TRBV5-1 - TGCGCCAGCTCTGGCCAGGGCGGATCCTACGAGCAGTACTTC CASSGQGGSYEQYF
- TRBJ1-2 TRBV11-2 - TGTGCCAGCTCACGGGGATCGGACTACACCTTC CASSRGSDYTF
- TRBJ2-7 TRBV19 - TGTGCCAGTAGTATAGGAGCAGGGACCTCCTACGAGCAGTACTTC CASSIGAGTSYEQYF
- TRBJ2-3 TRBV5-1 TRBD2 TGCGCCAGCAGCTTGGCTAGCGGGGTCTTACACTCTAGCACAGATACGCAGTATTTT CASSLASGVLHSSTDTQYF
- TRBJ2-7 TRBV19 - TGTGCCAGTAGCTCCTTCAGGGGCTACGAGCAGTACTTC CASSSFRGYEQYF
few TRBJ1-2 TRBV4-1 - TGCGCCAGCAGCCAAGCCCCAAGCCCAGCGGGCTACACCTTC CASSQAPSPAGYTF
few TRBJ1-2 TRBV27 TRBD1 TGTGCCAGCAGTCATGGACAGGGTGGTGGCTACACCTTC CASSHGQGGGYTF
- TRBJ2-2 TRBV15 TRBD2 TGTGCCACCAGCAGGCTGGGAAGCGGGGACGGGGAGCTGTTTTTT CATSRLGSGDGELFF
few TRBJ1-2 TRBV6-5 TRBD1 TGTGCCAGCAGTTACTCGACAGGGCTCGCCAATGGCTACACCTTC CASSYSTGLANGYTF
- TRBJ2-3 TRBV28 - TGTGCCAGCAGTTTTACCGGGGCTGGGGTCGGAGATACGCAGTATTTT CASSFTGAGVGDTQYF
- TRBJ1-2 TRBV15 TRBD1 TGTGCCACCAGCAGAGATCGAACAGGGGGCCATGGCTACACCTTC CATSRDRTGGHGYTF
once TRBJ1-4 TRBV5-1 - TGCGCCAGCAGCTTGGAACCAGGCGCTAATGAAAAACTGTTTTTT CASSLEPGANEKLFF
- TRBJ2-7 TRBV7-3 - TGTGCCAGCAGCTTAAGGCCGGGAGCCCCATTCGAGCAGTACTTC CASSLRPGAPFEQYF
- TRBJ2-1 TRBV28 - TGTGCCAGCAGTTTAACAGATAGGGTGGGACGAAGGGGCAATGAGCAGTTCTTC CASSLTDRVGRRGNEQFF
- TRBJ2-1 TRBV7-2 - TGTGCCAGCAGCTCACCCGACACCCGCGATGAGCAGTTCTTC CASSSPDTRDEQFF
once TRBJ2-7 TRBV19 - TGTGCCAGTAGCAGGGTCGGCTCCTACGAGCAGTACTTC CASSRVGSYEQYF
- TRBJ2-3 TRBV6-1 - TGTGCCAGCAGTGAGGCTAGGGTTAGCACAGATACGCAGTATTTT CASSEARVSTDTQYF
- TRBJ1-1 TRBV5-1 - TGCGCCAGCAGCTTCGGACAGTCAAACACTGAAGCTTTCTTT CASSFGQSNTEAFF
few TRBJ1-1 TRBV5-1 - TGCGCCAGCAGTAGGTTGGACGGCTCCTACACTGAAGCTTTCTTT CASSRLDGSYTEAFF
once TRBJ2-2 TRBV7-9 - TGTGCCAGCAGCTTAAGAACTCTCGGGGGAAACACCGGGGAGCTGTTTTTT CASSLRTLGGNTGELFF
- TRBJ1-4 TRBV15 - TGTGCCACCAGCAGAGTGGGGGGATGGTTGTTGGGTGAAAAACTGTTTTTT CATSRVGGWLLGEKLFF
- TRBJ1-5 TRBV19 - TGTGCCAGTAGTATTGGAGTATATTTTGGGGCAGAATCCTATCAGCCCCAGCATTTT CASSIGVYFGAESYQPQHF
- TRBJ2-5 TRBV11-2 - TGTGCCAGCAGCTTAGACAGTTGGTCCCAGTACTTC CASSLDSWSQYF
- TRBJ1-1 TRBV11-2 - TGTGCCAGCAGCCACCCGGGGGACGGGACTGAAGCTTTCTTT CASSHPGDGTEAFF
- TRBJ1-2 TRBV5-1 - TGCGCCAGCAGCTTGGGGTTCGCGTCGGGCTACACCTTC CASSLGFASGYTF
few TRBJ2-7 TRBV2 TRBD2 TGTGCCAGCATCAGCGGGAGGCCCCCCTCCTACGAGCAGTACTTC CASISGRPPSYEQYF
- TRBJ2-7 TRBV7-7 - TGTGCTAGCAGCTTAGATCGGGTTTGGGACGAGCAGTACTTC CASSLDRVWDEQYF
- TRBJ1-1 TRBV6-1 - TGTGCCAGCTCATATGCCGGAGACAGAAAGGGTGAAGCTTTCTTT CASSYAGDRKGEAFF
- TRBJ1-4 TRBV18 - TGTGCCAGCTCAATCTCGTCCAGTGAAAAACTGTTTTTT CASSISSSEKLFF
few TRBJ1-1 TRBV2 - TGTGCCAGCAGTGATCAATTGCTCGCTGAAGCTTTCTTT CASSDQLLAEAFF
- TRBJ2-1 TRBV18 TRBD1 TGTGCCAGCTCACCGAAGTCAGGGGGCCTCAATGAGCAGTTCTTC CASSPKSGGLNEQFF
- TRBJ1-1 TRBV18 - TGTGCCAGCTCCCGAATGGGCCAACCGAACACTGAAGCTTTCTTT CASSRMGQPNTEAFF
once TRBJ2-2 TRBV9 TRBD1 TGTGCCAGCAGGCTGGGGGACAGGGGTTCCGGGGAGCTGTTTTTT CASRLGDRGSGELFF
- TRBJ1-2 TRBV7-2 - TGTGCCAGCAGCACTTCAGGGGCTCACTATGGCTACACCTTC CASSTSGAHYGYTF
- TRBJ2-3 TRBV12-5 - TGTGCTAGTGGATACGGAGCAGATACGCAGTATTTT CASGYGADTQYF
- TRBJ2-7 TRBV7-9 TRBD2 TGTGCCAGCAGCTTAGGCGGGAGTGTCTCCTACGAGCAGTACTTC CASSLGGSVSYEQYF
few TRBJ1-6 TRBV11-2 - TGTGCCAGCAGCTTAGATCGAACAGTCTCACCCCTCCACTTT CASSLDRTVSPLHF
- TRBJ1-4 TRBV15 - TGTGCCACCAGCAGAGCCCGAGTCGGGGGCGCAGATGAAAAACTGTTTTTT CATSRARVGGADEKLFF
few TRBJ1-5 TRBV15 TRBD1 TGTGCCACCAGCAGAACGACAGGGTATCTGAGTCAGCCCCAGCATTTT CATSRTTGYLSQPQHF
- TRBJ2-2 TRBV5-1 TRBD2 TGCGCCAGCAGCCGCTCGACTAGCGGGAGGGTCACCGGGGAGCTGTTTTTT CASSRSTSGRVTGELFF
- TRBJ2-2 TRBV5-1 TRBD1 TGCGCCAGCAGCCCAGGGACAGGAGTCCCCGGGGAGCTGTTTTTT CASSPGTGVPGELFF
- TRBJ2-3 TRBV29-1 TRBD2 TGCAGCCACGGGAATTTACTGCGGGAGAGAAGCACAGATACGCAGTATTTT CSHGNLLRERSTDTQYF
few TRBJ2-7 TRBV5-1 - TGCGCCAGCACTCCCGCTCCCGGGCCCTTATCCTACGAGCAGTACTTC CASTPAPGPLSYEQYF
- TRBJ2-1 TRBV5-1 - TGCGCCAGCAGCCCCGGTACCGCCGGCAATGAGCAGTTCTTC CASSPGTAGNEQFF
few TRBJ2-1 TRBV7-2 TRBD2 TGTGCCAGCAGCTTAAGCGGGGAGCACAATGAGCAGTTCTTC CASSLSGEHNEQFF
- TRBJ1-1 TRBV29-1 - TGCAGCGTTAGTCTCCCAAACAGGGCGAACACTGAAGCTTTCTTT CSVSLPNRANTEAFF